This T cell receptor beta chain was recovered during a study of primary melanoma T cells and metastatic recurrence. Study-wide points: T-cell fraction reportedly outperformed other histopathological variables added to thickness. Tumor T-cell fraction reportedly predicted progression-free survival independently. Regardless of ulceration, mitotic rate or nodal disease, >20% T-cell fraction appeared protective.

Assay: immunoSEQ multiplex PCR; the TCRdb copy retains only in-frame clones and omits some. Seen here are some 540 clones, around three quarters observed once, and the top ten hold around 46%. This CDR3 comprises 14 residues. V lost 3 bases and J lost 7, with 16 bases in between. Germline CDR1 GTSNPN, CDR2 SVGIG (reference sequence). On this clone itself: As yet, its antigen is unknown.

Sequenced material: melanoma tumor tissue. This receptor was obtained from a human donor with melanoma. This chain uses TRBV30 with TRBJ1-3; the D is unclear. The DNA of the CDR3 is TGTGCCTGGAGGGAGCTAGGAGGGTGGAACACCATATATTTT. It yields the protein CAWRELGGWNTIYF.